The clone carrying this T cell receptor beta chain was observed many times. Antigen: not known. The entry originates in a study of prognosis after radiotherapy for stage I lung cancer. The overall study: The tumors were adenocarcinoma in twelve patients (squamous cell carcinoma in six to eight). Study results and caveats: Usage of the TRBV and TRBJ genes (in patients with versus without metastases) was reportedly different.

Prior chemotherapy, radiotherapy and other malignancies were absent; CT and PET/CT showed node-negative disease. By two-round multiplex PCR, the TCR beta CDR3 was amplified from genomic DNA. Primers were specific to each TRBV and TRBJ gene in first-round PCR. TCRdb fed the multiplex PCR reads into MiXCR, producing one record per CDR3 protein. The profile shows approximately 35,000 distinct CDR3 sequences, 32% of them singletons. V was pared by 3 bases and J by 8 bases, with 3 bases of the junction left unmatched. The CDR3 totals 13 residues. CDR1 is SEHNR and CDR2 is FQNEAQ in the germline V gene (reference sequence).

This clonotype originated in a donor over 45 with non-small cell lung cancer. This chain links TRBV7-9 with TRBJ2-1; 8 nucleotides align to TRBD1. The source was PBMCs, collected before or after stereotactic body radiation therapy (not recorded which). Here the CDR3 reads CASSFAGGDEQFF. In DNA, the CDR3 is TGTGCCAGCAGCTTTGCAGGGGGCGATGAGCAGTTCTTC.